The clone carrying this T cell receptor (beta chain) was found many times. What it binds is not known. The cDNA was generated by 5'RACE with 10-nucleotide random UMIs. Using its own MiXCR run on the 5' RACE reads, TCRdb lists one record per CDR3 protein. The table records some 120,000 distinct CDR3 sequences, around 3% of them present only once. This sample is drawn from a study of neurological immune-mediated disorders. Study-wide context: Relapsing-remitting disease affected around 30, and secondary progressive 3, of some 34 multiple sclerosis patients.

Study-wide results and caveats: None of the CDR3 amino acid sequences found in expanded clones was shared across subjects. This suggests that the TCR-beta repertoires were private in all groups.

Sequencing was carried out using PBMCs. This clonotype was obtained from a woman aged 30 to 39 with multiple sclerosis.

DNA of the CDR3: TGCGCCAGCAGCCCAAGTTGGCGGAATACGCAGTATTTT. As protein: CASSPSWRNTQYF. The chain combines TRBV5-1 with TRBJ2-3; D unclear. Trimming cost V 4 bases and J 7 bases, with 13 bases left between them. Per germline, CDR1 SGHRS and CDR2 YFSETQ. There are 13 residues in the CDR3.